This paragraph reports one T cell receptor (beta chain). This sample was taken from a study of blood T cell repertoires in COVID-19. This CDR3 spans 15 amino acids. V lost 4 bases to trimming and J lost 5 bases, with 14 bases between them. Germline loops: CDR1 KGHDR, CDR2 SFDVKD. Original analysis: Estimates of nucleated cell counts were drawn from the amplification of reference gene primers. Generated by immunoSEQ multiplex PCR, the TCRdb table keeps only in-frame clones and is missing some. V and J calls and clone size come straight from that table; D and trimming were deduced from the DNA. The data show nearly 350,000 clones, 90% to 95% seen once.

The chain employs TRBV24-1 and TRBJ2-1; D is unclear. The receptor comes from a woman aged 18 to 35 who had recovered from COVID-19. Sequencing was performed on peripheral blood. The CDR3 reads CATSDPREEHNEQFF. For the CDR3, the DNA is TGTGCCACCAGTGACCCGCGCGAGGAGCACAATGAGCAGTTCTTC.